The TCR beta chain described here comes from a study of T cell responses to AZD1222 COVID-19 vaccine. Study conclusions and caveats: Clonal diversity was possibly underestimated; the donors were predominantly white British and more often female.

Note on this clone: Its antigen is unidentified.

Clones were read by immunoSEQ multiplex PCR, and TCRdb kept only the in-frame ones, dropping some. This table holds roughly 150,000 clones, more than 70% found once. Germline V lookup: CDR1 SGHTA, CDR2 FQGNSA. CDR3 length: 16 amino acids. Trimming stripped 0 bases from V and 5 bases from J, with 14 bases between. The chain has TRBV7-2 and TRBJ1-5; weak D call: TRBD1 (6 bases). This receptor was identified in an adult in good health. Here the sequenced sample was peripheral blood, taken on day 0 of AZD1222 vaccination. Written as DNA, the CDR3 is TGTGCCAGCAGCTTAGCAGGGGGAGACAGATATCAGCCCCAGCATTTT. Amino acids: CASSLAGGDRYQPQHF.